This TCR beta chain was profiled in a study of identical twins. Template switching, a step in the protocol, added a universal primer site, and cDNA carried unique molecular identifiers. TCRdb re-called the 5' RACE reads with MiXCR, one entry per CDR3 protein. The sample includes 200,000 to 250,000 distinct CDR3 sequences, 6.5% to 8% seen only once; the top ten take roughly 15%. The CDR3 consists of 15 residues. Germline V gene lookup returns CDR1 ENHRY and CDR2 SYGVKD. Trimming took 3 bases from V and 4 from J; bases not matched to a gene: 6. This clonotype appeared many times. The same data also went into a second study, on T cells expressing NK-cell markers.

What was sequenced was CD8+ T cells sorted from blood. This TCR was recovered from a woman aged 18-29 years in good health. The chain links TRBV10-3 to TRBJ2-5, with TRBD2 matching over 9 bases. CDR3 protein: CAISDSGRSGETQYF. CDR3 DNA sequence: TGTGCCATCAGTGATAGCGGGAGATCAGGAGAGACCCAGTACTTC.